This TCR beta chain comes out of a study of T cell repertoires in ileal Crohn's disease. The wider study: About half received postoperative treatment, some ten with thiopurines and around 20 anti-TNF. Points from the study as a whole: Active smokers at surgery had more clonal expansions than non-smokers. Compared with CD4 T cells, sorted CD8 cells carried more expanded clones. All patients with clonality above 26.8% had endoscopic recurrence.

Notes on this clone: Antigen: not known.

Clones were read by immunoSEQ multiplex PCR, and TCRdb kept only the in-frame ones, dropping some. The sample consists of approximately 27,000 clones, about 81% of them appearing once. Sequenced material: ileal tissue. This TCR derives from an adult with Crohn's disease.

CDR3 sequence: CAWEANQETQYF. CDR3 sequence (DNA): TGTGCCTGGGAGGCCAACCAAGAGACCCAGTACTTC. J is TRBJ2-5 and V is TRBV30; no clear D gene. Germline V lookup: CDR1 GTSNPN, CDR2 SVGIG (reference sequence). This CDR3 comprises 12 residues. V was clipped by 5 bases and J by 0 bases, with 7 bases between them.